Listed below are T cell receptor beta chains from one sample, sequenced in a study of patients and donors after allogeneic stem cell transplantation. TCRdb recomputed calls from the RT-PCR reads with MiXCR, one row per CDR3 protein. The repertoire includes about 150,000 distinct CDR3 sequences, approximately 37% of them detected once, and about 50% sits in the top ten. Source material: blood, either unsorted or a sorted T cell fraction (not recorded which). The origin of the receptors is a human donor who was either an allogeneic HSCT recipient or a stem cell or donor lymphocyte infusion donor (not recorded which). It is not recorded whose cells these are; they may come from a transplant donor. The CDR3 runs from the conserved cysteine through the conserved F or W. The D gene is left open where the match is weak. A clone size is listed for some rows: how often the clone was seen (once, few, many), or a class if it is expanded.

TGTGCCAGCAGTTCAGCTATGGGGCTTAACTATGGCTACACCTTC,CASSSAMGLNYGYTF,.,TRBJ1-2,.,TRBV28
TGCGCCAGCAGCCAACTCGACAGGGGGGTCCGGGAGCTGTTTTTT,CASSQLDRGVRELFF,few,TRBJ2-2,TRBD1,TRBV4-3
TGTGCCAGCAGCCCCCTGGCGGGGCCTAGCACAGATACGCAGTATTTT,CASSPLAGPSTDTQYF,.,TRBJ2-3,.,TRBV3-1
TGTGCCACCACAATACCACAGGGTCTACCTAACTATGGCTACACCTTC,CATTIPQGLPNYGYTF,.,TRBJ1-2,.,TRBV28
TGCAGCGTTGAAGGGACAGGGAGCACAGATACGCAGTATTTT,CSVEGTGSTDTQYF,.,TRBJ2-3,TRBD1,TRBV29-1
TGTGCCAGCAGTGAAAGACAGTTCATATCGGACTATGGCTACACCTTC,CASSERQFISDYGYTF,few,TRBJ1-2,.,TRBV12-3/TRBV12-4
TGTGCCAGCAGTTTGGGCCATGGCCCAGATACGCAGTATTTT,CASSLGHGPDTQYF,few,TRBJ2-3,.,TRBV28
TGTGCCAGCAGCAACGACTGGCGGAGCACAGATACGCAGTATTTT,CASSNDWRSTDTQYF,.,TRBJ2-3,.,TRBV7-9
TGTGCCAGCAGCCCAGTGAGGGATACGCAGTATTTT,CASSPVRDTQYF,.,TRBJ2-3,.,TRBV12-3/TRBV12-4
TGTGCCAGCAGTTACCCTACCAAATATAGCAATCAGCCCCAGCATTTT,CASSYPTKYSNQPQHF,few,TRBJ1-5,.,TRBV6-2/TRBV6-3
TGCAGCGTTGAGAACAATGAGCAGTTCTTC,CSVENNEQFF,many,TRBJ2-1,.,TRBV29-1
TGTGCCAGCAGTTTTGCCGCCCAGTTGAGGGGGACTTCAACTAATGAAAAACTGTTTTTT,CASSFAAQLRGTSTNEKLFF,few,TRBJ1-4,.,TRBV12-3/TRBV12-4
TGTGCCAGCAGTTTAAGACTAGCGGAGAGTAACTCCTACAATGAGCAGTTCTTC,CASSLRLAESNSYNEQFF,.,TRBJ2-1,TRBD2,TRBV12-3/TRBV12-4
TGTGCCAGCTCACCAGGTCCAGGGATAAGATCCCTATACGAGCAGTACTTC,CASSPGPGIRSLYEQYF,.,TRBJ2-7,.,TRBV18
TGTGCCACCACTGAGGGGGGTCAGAGCGCCGGGGAGCTGTTTTTT,CATTEGGQSAGELFF,.,TRBJ2-2,.,TRBV10-3
TGTGCCACCAGTGATTTGGGGACAGGAACAGCTTTCTTT,CATSDLGTGTAFF,many,TRBJ1-1,TRBD1,TRBV24-1
TGTGCCAGCAGCTTAGGGGCCTCGGATACGCAGTATTTT,CASSLGASDTQYF,.,TRBJ2-3,.,TRBV7-2
TGTGCCAGCAGTTTGGCTAGCCGGAACACCGGGGAGCTGTTTTTT,CASSLASRNTGELFF,.,TRBJ2-2,.,TRBV12-3/TRBV12-4
TGTGCCAGCAGTCGACAGACGTACCAAGAGACCCAGTACTTC,CASSRQTYQETQYF,few,TRBJ2-5,.,TRBV4-2
TGTGCCATCACCCCGACAGGGCTTGGAAACACCATATATTTT,CAITPTGLGNTIYF,.,TRBJ1-3,TRBD1,TRBV10-3
TGCAGCGTTGAAGTCTCAGCCAGTCCCGGAAACACCATATATTTT,CSVEVSASPGNTIYF,few,TRBJ1-3,.,TRBV29-1
TGTGCCAGCAGTCTTCGACAGGAACATACGCAGTATTTT,CASSLRQEHTQYF,.,TRBJ2-3,.,TRBV6-6
TGTGCCAGCAGCTTAGCGCTAAGGGGTTCGGAAAAACTGTTTTTT,CASSLALRGSEKLFF,.,TRBJ1-4,.,TRBV7-9
TGTGCCAGCAGCTTAGATTGGCGGGGGGGATACAATGAGCAGTTCTTC,CASSLDWRGGYNEQFF,.,TRBJ2-1,TRBD2,TRBV11-2
TGTGCCAGCAGCTTAGGACAGGGGAGGAGGAACACTGAAGCTTTCTTT,CASSLGQGRRNTEAFF,few,TRBJ1-1,TRBD1,TRBV7-9
TGTGCCAGCACCTTGCGGGGTAACTATGGCTACACCTTC,CASTLRGNYGYTF,.,TRBJ1-2,.,TRBV7-9
TGTGCCAGCAGCTTAAGCGGTTACACAGATACGCAGTATTTT,CASSLSGYTDTQYF,once,TRBJ2-3,.,TRBV7-3
TGCAGCGTTGACCAGGAAGGGGACACTGAAGCTTTCTTT,CSVDQEGDTEAFF,few,TRBJ1-1,.,TRBV29-1
TGTGCCAGCAGACCCGTCCCGGGACACGGTCCACAAGAGACCCAGTACTTC,CASRPVPGHGPQETQYF,few,TRBJ2-5,.,TRBV6-2/TRBV6-3
TGTGCCAGCAGCTTGATTATTGGGTCAGGGGGCAATCAGCCCCAGCATTTT,CASSLIIGSGGNQPQHF,.,TRBJ1-5,.,TRBV5-5
TGTGCCAGCAGCCAAGAAGGCTGGGCAGGGGGTTATGGCTACACCTTC,CASSQEGWAGGYGYTF,few,TRBJ1-2,TRBD1,TRBV4-2
TGCAGCGTTGATGGGACAGGGGTAGGCGGCTACACTTTC,CSVDGTGVGGYTF,few,TRBJ1-2,TRBD1,TRBV29-1
TGTGCCAGCAGGAACAGGGGCACAGATACGCAGTATTTT,CASRNRGTDTQYF,few,TRBJ2-3,.,TRBV14
TGTGCCAGCAGCGCCGACCTCGGGATCTATGGCTACACCTTC,CASSADLGIYGYTF,few,TRBJ1-2,.,TRBV11-2
TGTGCCATCAGTGAGGGGGGAACCGACTATGGCTACACCTTC,CAISEGGTDYGYTF,many,TRBJ1-2,.,TRBV10-3
TGTGCCACCCTGGGCCTCCGAGACTCTGGAAACACCATATATTTT,CATLGLRDSGNTIYF,few,TRBJ1-3,.,TRBV28
TGTGCCAGCAGCCAAGATGAACCAGCAACTTCACCCCTCCACTTT,CASSQDEPATSPLHF,.,TRBJ1-6,.,TRBV3-1
TGTGCCAGCAGTCAACCGGGACCCCCGGCCTTACAGCCCCAGCATTTT,CASSQPGPPALQPQHF,few,TRBJ1-5,.,TRBV6-2/TRBV6-3
TGTGCCAGCAGCTTGGGGACAGATAATCAGCCCCAGCATTTT,CASSLGTDNQPQHF,.,TRBJ1-5,.,TRBV5-6
TGTGCCAGCAGTTTGGGGCAGTCAACTGAAGCTTTCTTT,CASSLGQSTEAFF,few,TRBJ1-1,.,TRBV12-3/TRBV12-4